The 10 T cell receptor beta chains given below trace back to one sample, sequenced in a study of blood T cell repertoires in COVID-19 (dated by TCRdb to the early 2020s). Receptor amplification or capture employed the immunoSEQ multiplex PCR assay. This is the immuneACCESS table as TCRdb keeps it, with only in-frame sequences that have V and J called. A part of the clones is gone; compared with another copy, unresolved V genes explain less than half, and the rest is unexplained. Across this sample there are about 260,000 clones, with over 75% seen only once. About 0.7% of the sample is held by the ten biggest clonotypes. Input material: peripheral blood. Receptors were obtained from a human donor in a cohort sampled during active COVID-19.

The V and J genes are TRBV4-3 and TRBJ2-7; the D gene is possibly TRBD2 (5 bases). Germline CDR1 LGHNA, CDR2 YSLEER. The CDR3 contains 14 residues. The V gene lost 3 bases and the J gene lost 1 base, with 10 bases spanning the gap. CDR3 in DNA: TGCGCCAGCAGCCAGAATGAGCGGTCCTACGAGCAGTACTTC. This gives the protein CASSQNERSYEQYF.

DNA for the CDR3: TGCGCCAGCAGCCATGGCGGGAGCGGTGTCTACGAGCAGTACTTC. Encoded protein: CASSHGGSGVYEQYF. The J gene is TRBJ2-7, the V gene TRBV4-3, with 7 nucleotides matching TRBD2. Germline trimming cut 3 bases from V and 3 bases from J; bases unmatched to any gene: 8. Germline V CDR1 and CDR2: LGHNA, YSLEER. This CDR3 has 15 amino acids.

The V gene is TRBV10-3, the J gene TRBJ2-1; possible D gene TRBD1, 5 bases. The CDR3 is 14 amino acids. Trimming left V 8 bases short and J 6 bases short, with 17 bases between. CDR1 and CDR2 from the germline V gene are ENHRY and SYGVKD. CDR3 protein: CAIHPGRESNEQFF. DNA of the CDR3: TGTGCCATCCACCCGGGCAGGGAAAGCAATGAGCAGTTCTTC.

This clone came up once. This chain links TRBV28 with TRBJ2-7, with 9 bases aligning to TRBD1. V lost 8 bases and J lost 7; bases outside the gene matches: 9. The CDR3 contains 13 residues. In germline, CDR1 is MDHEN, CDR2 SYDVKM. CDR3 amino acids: CASFVRGTGEQYF. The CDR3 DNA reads TGTGCCAGCTTTGTTCGGGGGACAGGGGAGCAGTACTTC.

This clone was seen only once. CDR3 DNA: TGTGCCAGCGGGAGGGGGAACACCGGGGAGCTGTTTTTT. This translates into CASGRGNTGELFF. The chain links TRBV2 to TRBJ2-2; 7 bases are shared with TRBD2. Germline V lookup: CDR1 SNHLY, CDR2 FYNNEI. The CDR3 spans 13 residues. The trim removed 8 bases at V and 1 base at J, leaving 1 base unmatched. Variable domain in full (rest from reference TRBV2 and TRBJ2-2): EPEVTQTPSHQVTQMGQEVILRCVPISNHLYFYWYRQILGQKVEFLVSFYNNEISEKSEIFDDQFSVERPDGSNFTLKIRSTKLEDSAMYFCASGRGNTGELFFGEGSRLTVL.

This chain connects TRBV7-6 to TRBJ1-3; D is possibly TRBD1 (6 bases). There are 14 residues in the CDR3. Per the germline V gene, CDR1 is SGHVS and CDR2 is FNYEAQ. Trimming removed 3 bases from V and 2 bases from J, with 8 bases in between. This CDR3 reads CASSFGQTGNTIYF. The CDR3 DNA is TGTGCCAGCAGCTTCGGACAGACTGGAAACACCATATATTTT.

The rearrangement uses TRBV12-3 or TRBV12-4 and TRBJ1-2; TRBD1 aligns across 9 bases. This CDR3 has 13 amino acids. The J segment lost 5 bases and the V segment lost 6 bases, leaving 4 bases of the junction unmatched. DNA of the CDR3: TGTGCCAGCAGCATACAGGGGGCGTATGGCTACACCTTC. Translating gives CASSIQGAYGYTF.

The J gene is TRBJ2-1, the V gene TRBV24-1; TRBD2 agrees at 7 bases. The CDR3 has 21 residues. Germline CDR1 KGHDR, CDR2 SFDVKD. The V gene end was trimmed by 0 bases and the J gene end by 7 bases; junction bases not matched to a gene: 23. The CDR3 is CATSDLHGGEAPPRARNEQFF. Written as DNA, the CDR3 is TGTGCCACCAGTGATTTGCATGGGGGGGAGGCCCCTCCTAGGGCAAGGAATGAGCAGTTCTTC.

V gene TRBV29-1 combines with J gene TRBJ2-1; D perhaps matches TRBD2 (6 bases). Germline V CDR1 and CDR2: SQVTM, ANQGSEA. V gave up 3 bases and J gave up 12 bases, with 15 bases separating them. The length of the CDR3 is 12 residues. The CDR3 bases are TGCAGCGTTGACGGCGGGGTCGGGGGGCAGTTCTTC. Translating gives CSVDGGVGGQFF.

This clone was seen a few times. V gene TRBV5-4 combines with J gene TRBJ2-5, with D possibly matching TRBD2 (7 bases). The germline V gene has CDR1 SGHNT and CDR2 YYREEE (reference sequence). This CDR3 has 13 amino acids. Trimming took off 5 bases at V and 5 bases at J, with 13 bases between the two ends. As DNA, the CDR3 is TGTGCCAGCAGAGGGGGGGAAAGGGAGACCCAGTACTTC. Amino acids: CASRGGERETQYF.